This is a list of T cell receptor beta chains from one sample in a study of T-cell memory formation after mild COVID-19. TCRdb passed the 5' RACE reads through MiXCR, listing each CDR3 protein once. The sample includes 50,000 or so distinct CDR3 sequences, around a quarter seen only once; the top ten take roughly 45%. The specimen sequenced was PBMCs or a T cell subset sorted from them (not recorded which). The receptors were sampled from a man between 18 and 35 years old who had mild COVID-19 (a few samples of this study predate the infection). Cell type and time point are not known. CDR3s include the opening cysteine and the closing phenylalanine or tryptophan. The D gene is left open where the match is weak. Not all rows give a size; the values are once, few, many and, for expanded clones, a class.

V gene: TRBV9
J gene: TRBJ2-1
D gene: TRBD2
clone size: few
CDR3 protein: CASSRGEGRNYNEQFF
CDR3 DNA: TGTGCCAGCAGCCGAGGGGAGGGGCGAAACTACAATGAGCAGTTCTTC

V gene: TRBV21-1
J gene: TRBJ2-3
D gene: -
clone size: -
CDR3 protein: CASRLTDTQYF
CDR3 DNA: TGTGCCAGCAGACTCACAGATACGCAGTATTTT

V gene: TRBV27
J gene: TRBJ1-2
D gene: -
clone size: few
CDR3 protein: CASATGNYGYTF
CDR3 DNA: TGTGCCAGCGCCACAGGGAACTATGGCTACACCTTC

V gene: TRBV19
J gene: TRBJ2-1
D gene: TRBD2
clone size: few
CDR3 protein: CASTGLAGYNEQFF
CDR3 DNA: TGTGCCAGCACAGGACTAGCGGGGTACAATGAGCAGTTCTTC

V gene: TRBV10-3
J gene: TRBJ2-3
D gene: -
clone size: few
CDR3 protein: CAISESSFSDTQYF
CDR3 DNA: TGTGCCATCAGTGAGTCAAGTTTCTCAGATACGCAGTATTTT

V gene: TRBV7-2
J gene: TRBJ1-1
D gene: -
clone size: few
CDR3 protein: CASSLGLSGNTEAFF
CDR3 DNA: TGTGCCAGCAGCTTAGGGCTCAGCGGGAACACTGAAGCTTTCTTT

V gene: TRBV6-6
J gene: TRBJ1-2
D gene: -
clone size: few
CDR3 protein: CASSYSYRDDYGYTF
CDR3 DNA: TGTGCCAGCAGTTACTCGTACAGGGATGACTATGGCTACACCTTC

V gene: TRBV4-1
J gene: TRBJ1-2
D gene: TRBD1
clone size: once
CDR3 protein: CASSQDIGQDPDGYTF
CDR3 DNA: TGCGCCAGCAGCCAAGACATAGGACAGGATCCGGATGGCTACACCTTC

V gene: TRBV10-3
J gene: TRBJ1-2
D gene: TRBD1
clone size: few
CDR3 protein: CAISKTGGGYGYTF
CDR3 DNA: TGTGCCATCAGTAAAACAGGGGGCGGCTATGGCTACACCTTC

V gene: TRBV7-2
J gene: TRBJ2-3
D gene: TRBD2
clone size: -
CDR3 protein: CASSYRAGGLIDTQYF
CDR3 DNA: TGTGCCAGCAGCTACCGGGCGGGGGGGCTGATAGATACGCAGTATTTT

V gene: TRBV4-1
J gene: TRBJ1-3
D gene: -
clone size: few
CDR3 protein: CASSPTGLQNQMDF
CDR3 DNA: TGCGCCAGCAGCCCAACCGGGCTACAAAATCAAATGGATTTT

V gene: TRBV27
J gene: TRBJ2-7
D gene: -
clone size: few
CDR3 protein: CASSLSNWGSEQYF
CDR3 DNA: TGTGCCAGCAGTTTATCCAACTGGGGAAGCGAGCAGTACTTC

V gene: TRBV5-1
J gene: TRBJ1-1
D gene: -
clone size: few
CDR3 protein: CASSYEGHALAEAFF
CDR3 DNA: TGCGCCAGCAGCTATGAAGGACATGCTTTGGCTGAAGCTTTCTTT

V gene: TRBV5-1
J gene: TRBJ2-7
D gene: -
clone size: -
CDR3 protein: CASSTGQSYEQYF
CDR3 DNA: TGCGCCAGCAGCACTGGACAGAGCTACGAGCAGTACTTC

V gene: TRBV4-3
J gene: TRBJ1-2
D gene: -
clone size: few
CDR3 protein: CASSQDRGPMYGYTF
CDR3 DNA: TGCGCCAGCAGCCAAGATCGGGGCCCAATGTATGGCTACACCTTC

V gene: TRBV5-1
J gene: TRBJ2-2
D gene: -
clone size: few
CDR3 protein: CASSLSPTGSTGELFF
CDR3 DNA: TGCGCCAGCAGCTTGTCCCCTACGGGATCCACCGGGGAGCTGTTTTTT

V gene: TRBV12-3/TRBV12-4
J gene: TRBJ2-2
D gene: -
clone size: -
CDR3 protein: CASSSTLTGELFF
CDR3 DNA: TGTGCCAGCAGTTCGACCCTCACCGGGGAGCTGTTTTTT

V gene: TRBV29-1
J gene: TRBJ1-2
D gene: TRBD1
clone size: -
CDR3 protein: CSVDVQGAYDGYTF
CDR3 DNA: TGCAGCGTTGACGTACAGGGGGCGTACGATGGCTACACCTTC

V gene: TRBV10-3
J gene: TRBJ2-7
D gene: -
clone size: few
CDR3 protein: CAISESNSIHEQYF
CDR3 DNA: TGTGCCATCAGTGAGTCAAACAGTATTCACGAGCAGTACTTC

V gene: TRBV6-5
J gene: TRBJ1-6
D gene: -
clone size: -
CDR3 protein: CARRSGNSPLHF
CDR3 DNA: TGTGCCAGAAGGAGCGGCAACTCACCCCTCCACTTT

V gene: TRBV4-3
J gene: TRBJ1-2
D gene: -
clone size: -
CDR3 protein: CASSPGAGNLYGYTF
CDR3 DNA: TGCGCCAGCAGCCCAGGGGCAGGGAATTTATATGGCTACACCTTC

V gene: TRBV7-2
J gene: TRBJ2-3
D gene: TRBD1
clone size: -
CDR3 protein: CASSLLRDRGVADTQYF
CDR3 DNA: TGTGCCAGCAGCTTACTAAGGGACAGGGGGGTGGCAGATACGCAGTATTTT

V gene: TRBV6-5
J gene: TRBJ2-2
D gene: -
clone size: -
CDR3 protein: CASSYSRAGELFF
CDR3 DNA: TGTGCCAGCAGTTACTCGAGAGCCGGGGAGCTGTTTTTT

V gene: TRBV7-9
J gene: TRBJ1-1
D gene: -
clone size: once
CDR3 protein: CASAKLNTEAFF
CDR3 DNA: TGTGCCAGCGCGAAACTGAACACTGAAGCTTTCTTT

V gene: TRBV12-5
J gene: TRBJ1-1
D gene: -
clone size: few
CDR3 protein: CASGLGTGITEAFF
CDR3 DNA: TGTGCTAGTGGTTTGGGAACAGGGATCACTGAAGCTTTCTTT

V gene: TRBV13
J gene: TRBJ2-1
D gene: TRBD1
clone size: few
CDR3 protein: CASSLETGTGEKQFF
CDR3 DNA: TGTGCCAGCAGCTTAGAAACCGGGACAGGGGAGAAGCAGTTCTTC

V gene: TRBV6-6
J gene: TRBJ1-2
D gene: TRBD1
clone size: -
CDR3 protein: CASSYGTAQGDYGYTF
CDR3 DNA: TGTGCCAGCAGTTACGGTACCGCACAGGGGGACTATGGCTACACCTTC

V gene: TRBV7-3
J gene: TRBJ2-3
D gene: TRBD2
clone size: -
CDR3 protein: CASSPGGPSTDTQYF
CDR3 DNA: TGTGCCAGCAGCCCGGGGGGACCTAGCACAGATACGCAGTATTTT

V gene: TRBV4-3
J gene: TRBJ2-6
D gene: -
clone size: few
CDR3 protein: CASSPYGVSGANVLTF
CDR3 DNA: TGCGCCAGCAGCCCTTACGGTGTCTCTGGGGCCAACGTCCTGACTTTC

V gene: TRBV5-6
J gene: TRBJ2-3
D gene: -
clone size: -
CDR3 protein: CASSPTGNVDTQYF
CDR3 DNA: TGTGCCAGCAGTCCCACAGGGAACGTGGATACGCAGTATTTT

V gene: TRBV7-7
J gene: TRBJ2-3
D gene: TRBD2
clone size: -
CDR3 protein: CATGTSGASDTQYF
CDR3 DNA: TGTGCCACCGGGACTAGCGGGGCCTCAGATACGCAGTATTTT

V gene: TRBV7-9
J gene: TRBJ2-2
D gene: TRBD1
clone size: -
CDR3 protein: CASSLPGTGSSNTGELFF
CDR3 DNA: TGTGCCAGCAGCTTACCAGGGACAGGGAGCTCGAACACCGGGGAGCTGTTTTTT

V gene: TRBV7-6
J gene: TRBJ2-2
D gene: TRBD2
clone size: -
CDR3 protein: CASSLRLAGSGELFF
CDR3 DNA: TGTGCCAGCAGCTTGCGACTAGCGGGGTCCGGGGAGCTGTTTTTT

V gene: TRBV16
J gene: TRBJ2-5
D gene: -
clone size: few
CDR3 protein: CASSQSAGGVEKTQYF
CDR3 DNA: TGTGCCAGCAGCCAATCGGCGGGCGGGGTTGAAAAGACCCAGTACTTC

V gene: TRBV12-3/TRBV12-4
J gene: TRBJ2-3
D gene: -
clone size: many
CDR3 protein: CASSPGTTSTDTQYF
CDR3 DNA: TGTGCCAGCAGCCCCGGGACAACTAGCACAGATACGCAGTATTTT

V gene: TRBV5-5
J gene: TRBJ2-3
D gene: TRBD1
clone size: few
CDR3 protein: CASSFPGQGDTQYF
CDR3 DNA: TGTGCCAGCAGCTTCCCGGGACAGGGGGATACGCAGTATTTT

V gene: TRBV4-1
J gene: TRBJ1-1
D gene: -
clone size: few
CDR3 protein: CASSQLEAAMNTEAFF
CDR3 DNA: TGCGCCAGCAGCCAACTCGAGGCAGCGATGAACACTGAAGCTTTCTTT

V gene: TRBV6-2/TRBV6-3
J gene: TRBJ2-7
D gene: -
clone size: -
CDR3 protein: CASSYANEQYF
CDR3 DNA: TGTGCCAGCAGTTACGCAAACGAGCAGTACTTC

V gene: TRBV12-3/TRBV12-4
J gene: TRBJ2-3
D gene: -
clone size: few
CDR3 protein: CASSRGSTDTQYF
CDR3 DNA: TGTGCCAGCAGCCGGGGGAGCACAGATACGCAGTATTTT

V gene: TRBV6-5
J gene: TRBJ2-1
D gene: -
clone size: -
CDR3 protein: CATGEDQDNEQFF
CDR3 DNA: TGTGCCACCGGAGAGGACCAGGACAATGAGCAGTTCTTC

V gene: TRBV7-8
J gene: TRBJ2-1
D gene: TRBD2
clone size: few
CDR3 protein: CASSRSGVSYNEQFF
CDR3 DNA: TGTGCCAGCAGCCGAAGCGGGGTCTCCTACAATGAGCAGTTCTTC

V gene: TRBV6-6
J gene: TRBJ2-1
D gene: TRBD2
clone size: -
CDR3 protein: CASSYWGGGNEQFF
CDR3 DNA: TGTGCCAGCAGTTACTGGGGGGGGGGCAATGAGCAGTTCTTC

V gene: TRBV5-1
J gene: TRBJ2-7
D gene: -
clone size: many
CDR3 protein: CASSLAGGPYEQYF
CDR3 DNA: TGCGCCAGCAGCTTGGCCGGGGGACCCTACGAGCAGTACTTC

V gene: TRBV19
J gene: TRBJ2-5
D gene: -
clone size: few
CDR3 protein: CASSKDSLQGETQYF
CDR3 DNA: TGTGCCAGTAGTAAGGACAGTCTACAAGGAGAGACCCAGTACTTC

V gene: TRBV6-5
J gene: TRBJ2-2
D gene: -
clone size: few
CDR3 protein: CASSYSPRAWELFF
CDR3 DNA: TGTGCCAGCAGTTACTCACCCCGCGCCTGGGAGCTGTTTTTT

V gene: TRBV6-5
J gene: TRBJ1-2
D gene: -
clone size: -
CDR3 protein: CASSYRGTLGYTF
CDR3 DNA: TGTGCCAGCAGTTACAGGGGCACCCTTGGCTACACCTTC

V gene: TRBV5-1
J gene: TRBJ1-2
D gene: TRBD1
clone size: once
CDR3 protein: CASSLETGFGYGYTF
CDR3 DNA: TGCGCCAGCAGCTTGGAGACAGGGTTTGGTTATGGCTACACCTTC

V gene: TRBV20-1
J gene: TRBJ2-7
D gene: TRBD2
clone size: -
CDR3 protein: CSAPLYPSGETYEQYF
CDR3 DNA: TGCAGTGCCCCATTATACCCTAGCGGGGAGACCTACGAGCAGTACTTC

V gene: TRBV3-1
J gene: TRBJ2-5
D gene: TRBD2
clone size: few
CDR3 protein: CASSQETSGHQETQYF
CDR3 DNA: TGTGCCAGCAGCCAAGAGACTAGCGGACACCAAGAGACCCAGTACTTC

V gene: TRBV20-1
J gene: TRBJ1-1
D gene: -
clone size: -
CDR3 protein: CSAKEGTANTEAFF
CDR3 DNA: TGCAGTGCTAAGGAGGGGACGGCGAACACTGAAGCTTTCTTT

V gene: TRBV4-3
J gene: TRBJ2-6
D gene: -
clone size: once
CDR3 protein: CASSQVPAGANVLTF
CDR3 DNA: TGCGCCAGCAGCCAAGTGCCTGCTGGGGCCAACGTCCTGACTTTC

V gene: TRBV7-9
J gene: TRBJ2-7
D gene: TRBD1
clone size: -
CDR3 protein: CASSRDRPYEQYF
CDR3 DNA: TGTGCCAGCAGTCGGGACAGGCCCTACGAGCAGTACTTC

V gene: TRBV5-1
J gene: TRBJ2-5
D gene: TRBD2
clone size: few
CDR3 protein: CASSKGLAGDPSTQYF
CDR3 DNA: TGCGCCAGCAGCAAAGGACTAGCGGGAGACCCATCGACCCAGTACTTC